The rows below give T cell receptor beta chains drawn from one sample of a study of blood T cell repertoires in COVID-19. Clones were sequenced by immunoSEQ multiplex PCR, and TCRdb holds only the in-frame ones, with some missing. This sample carries tens of thousands of clones, 80% to 90% of them seen once, and the ten largest clones take around 15%. The sample taken for sequencing was peripheral blood. These receptors originate from a man between 60 and 70 years old with active COVID-19. Each CDR3 is given with its conserved first and last residue. The D gene is left open where the match is weak. A clone size is listed for some rows: how often the clone was seen (once, few, many), or a class if it is expanded.

V,size,length,J,D,CDR3,DNA
TRBV7-9,.,15,TRBJ2-7,.,CASSPPYRLGSEQYF,TGTGCCAGCAGCCCCCCCTACAGGCTCGGGAGCGAGCAGTACTTC
TRBV18,.,15,TRBJ2-3,.,CASSRAKGRIDTQYF,TGTGCCAGCTCCCGTGCGAAGGGGAGGATAGATACGCAGTATTTT
TRBV4-3,few,14,TRBJ2-7,TRBD1,CASSQRDRTYEQYF,TGCGCCAGCAGCCAACGGGACAGGACCTACGAGCAGTACTTC
TRBV7-2,.,14,TRBJ1-2,.,CASSPTRGNGGYTF,TGTGCCAGCAGCCCAACCCGGGGGAACGGTGGCTACACCTTC
TRBV29-1,.,13,TRBJ2-1,TRBD1,CSGRRTGESEQFF,TGCAGCGGCCGGAGGACAGGGGAATCTGAGCAGTTCTTC
TRBV19,few,14,TRBJ1-5,TRBD1,CASSSRTGGLSQHF,TGTGCCAGTAGTTCCCGGACAGGGGGGTTGTCCCAGCATTTT
TRBV27,.,13,TRBJ2-7,.,CASSPGTRNEQYF,TGTGCCAGCAGTCCCGGGACAAGGAACGAGCAGTACTTC
TRBV9,.,17,TRBJ2-1,.,CASSVEMRLSSYNEQFF,TGTGCCAGCAGCGTAGAGATGCGGCTCAGCTCCTACAATGAGCAGTTCTTC
TRBV7-2,.,17,TRBJ1-3,TRBD1,CASSLATGGAGGNTIYF,TGTGCCAGCAGCTTAGCCACAGGGGGCGCGGGTGGAAACACCATATATTTT
TRBV6-5,.,14,TRBJ1-2,TRBD1,CASRTTGLGYGYTF,TGTGCCAGCAGGACGACAGGGTTAGGCTATGGCTACACCTTC
TRBV4-3,.,15,TRBJ1-1,.,CASSHNTQGNTEAFF,TGCGCCAGCAGCCACAACACACAGGGGAACACTGAAGCTTTCTTT
TRBV7-3,.,13,TRBJ1-1,.,CASSQGGSAEAFF,TGTGCCAGCAGCCAAGGGGGATCGGCAGAAGCTTTCTTT
TRBV6-6,.,16,TRBJ1-5,TRBD1,CASSYSTGGTSQPQHF,TGTGCCAGCAGTTACTCGACAGGGGGCACATCTCAGCCCCAGCATTTT
TRBV6-6,.,16,TRBJ2-5,TRBD2,CASSTTSGGSGETQYF,TGTGCCAGCAGTACGACTAGCGGGGGGTCCGGAGAGACCCAGTACTTC
TRBV6-5,.,14,TRBJ1-2,.,CASRPRRRDYGYTF,TGTGCCAGCAGACCCCGAAGGCGGGACTATGGCTACACCTTC
TRBV6-5,once,15,TRBJ2-3,.,CASSGGPGRSYTQYF,TGTGCCAGCAGCGGCGGGCCAGGGAGGTCCTATACGCAGTATTTT
TRBV4-1,.,14,TRBJ1-4,.,CASSQDSGNEKLFF,TGCGCCAGCAGCCAAGACAGTGGTAATGAAAAACTGTTTTTT
TRBV5-1,.,14,TRBJ2-7,.,CASSLAGNSGEQYF,TGCGCCAGCAGCTTGGCCGGGAACTCGGGAGAGCAGTACTTC
TRBV7-8,.,14,TRBJ1-2,.,CASSSGDKDYGYTF,TGTGCCAGCAGCTCCGGGGACAAGGACTATGGCTACACCTTC
TRBV19,.,16,TRBJ2-7,TRBD2,CASSIAVAGEGYEQYF,TGTGCCAGTAGTATCGCGGTTGCGGGAGAAGGCTACGAGCAGTACTTC
TRBV3-1/TRBV3-2,.,17,TRBJ1-2,.,CASSRTDSANSGDGYTF,TGTGCCAGCAGCCGGACGGACAGTGCCAACAGTGGAGATGGCTACACCTTC
TRBV19,.,13,TRBJ2-5,.,CASSPGLQETQYF,TGTGCCAGTTCCCCTGGACTACAAGAGACCCAGTACTTC
TRBV4-2,.,15,TRBJ1-2,TRBD1,CASSQNRGINYGYTF,TGTGCCAGCAGCCAAAACAGGGGAATTAACTATGGCTACACCTTC
TRBV9,few,16,TRBJ2-7,TRBD2,CASSVGGLAGVYEQYF,TGTGCCAGCAGCGTAGGGGGACTAGCGGGAGTTTACGAGCAGTACTTC
TRBV4-2,.,15,TRBJ1-3,.,CASSQDYRQGNTIYF,TGTGCCAGCAGCCAAGATTATCGCCAGGGAAACACCATATATTTT
TRBV18,once,14,TRBJ2-3,.,CASSPPIGADTQYF,TGTGCCAGCTCACCACCAATAGGAGCAGATACGCAGTATTTT
TRBV5-1,.,14,TRBJ2-1,TRBD2,CASSLEGSGREQFF,TGCGCCAGCAGCTTGGAGGGTAGCGGGAGAGAGCAGTTCTTC
TRBV9,.,16,TRBJ2-7,TRBD2,CASSVASGRAGGEQYF,TGTGCCAGCAGCGTAGCTAGCGGGAGGGCCGGAGGCGAGCAGTACTTC
TRBV7-9,.,16,TRBJ2-3,.,CASSSHVGGVTDTQYF,TGTGCCAGCAGCTCCCACGTTGGCGGGGTCACAGATACGCAGTATTTT
TRBV29-1,few,14,TRBJ2-7,.,CSVGQKLNSYEQYF,TGCAGCGTTGGACAGAAACTAAACAGCTACGAGCAGTACTTC
TRBV27,large,15,TRBJ2-7,TRBD1,CASSPTLTGGYEQYF,TGTGCCAGCAGTCCCACCCTGACAGGGGGCTACGAGCAGTACTTC
TRBV20-1,.,14,TRBJ2-7,.,CSASRGGATYEQYF,TGCAGTGCCAGTCGGGGCGGGGCGACCTACGAGCAGTACTTC
TRBV19,.,16,TRBJ1-2,TRBD1,CASSITGQGEDYGYTF,TGTGCCAGTAGTATCACGGGACAGGGGGAGGACTATGGCTACACCTTC
TRBV28,.,14,TRBJ2-7,.,CASSLTQVHYEQYF,TGTGCCAGCAGTTTGACACAGGTTCACTACGAGCAGTACTTC
TRBV5-6,.,13,TRBJ1-2,.,CASSAGAEDGYTF,TGTGCCAGCAGCGCAGGGGCCGAGGATGGCTACACCTTC
TRBV29-1,.,14,TRBJ2-3,.,CSVVDRTSTDTQYF,TGCAGCGTTGTTGACAGGACGAGCACAGATACGCAGTATTTT
TRBV3-1/TRBV3-2,.,19,TRBJ2-4,TRBD2,CASSRLSGGGPLAKNIQYF,TGTGCCAGCAGCCGTTTAAGCGGGGGGGGACCCCTAGCCAAAAACATTCAGTACTTC
TRBV7-9,.,14,TRBJ2-7,TRBD1,CASSSGGQGYEQYF,TGTGCCAGCAGCTCAGGGGGACAGGGTTACGAGCAGTACTTC
TRBV27,.,14,TRBJ2-1,TRBD2,CASTPGGGYNEQFF,TGTGCCAGCACCCCCGGGGGGGGGTACAATGAGCAGTTCTTC
TRBV7-9,.,12,TRBJ1-6,.,CASSGRNSPLHF,TGTGCCAGCAGCGGGCGTAATTCACCCCTCCACTTT